This entry lists 4 T cell receptor beta chains sequenced from one sample in a study of blood T cell repertoires in COVID-19. Profiling relied on immunoSEQ multiplex PCR, and the TCRdb table lists in-frame clones only, not all of them. The data hold about 210,000 clones, with 75% to 90% observed a single time. The specimen sequenced was PBMCs or T cells enriched from blood (not recorded which). These receptors all stem from a young man who had recovered from COVID-19.

This clone has at least ten counts. The V and J genes are TRBV29-1 and TRBJ2-7; TRBD2 matches at 13 bases. The germline CDR1 and CDR2 sequences are SQVTM and ANQGSEA. J gave up 6 bases and V 2 bases, and 7 bases lay outside the gene matches. The CDR3 has 15 residues. In nucleotides, the CDR3 is TGCAGCGTTGAACCGCGGACTAGCGGGAGTACCGAGCAGTACTTC. Translating it yields CSVEPRTSGSTEQYF.

The CDR3 sequence: CAWSITGKDYEQYF. Written as DNA, the CDR3 is TGTGCCTGGAGTATTACAGGTAAAGACTACGAGCAGTACTTC. This rearrangement joins TRBV30 to TRBJ2-7; TRBD1 might be the D (5 bases). The CDR3 loop spans 14 amino acids. V was trimmed by 2 bases and J by 3 bases, leaving 14 bases between them. The germline gives CDR1 GTSNPN, CDR2 SVGIG (reference sequence).

The chain recombines TRBV27 with TRBJ1-1; TRBD1 agrees at 9 bases. This CDR3 comprises 13 residues. The germline gives CDR1 MNHEY, CDR2 SMNVEV (reference sequence). V shed 10 bases and J 3 bases; nucleotides not matched to a gene: 6. The CDR3 here is CATQGQGYTEAFF. CDR3 bases: TGTGCCACCCAGGGACAGGGCTACACTGAAGCTTTCTTT.

This clone was counted once. This rearrangement joins TRBV4-1 to TRBJ2-1; 10 positions agree with TRBD2. The germline V gene encodes CDR1 MGHRA and CDR2 YSYEKL. The V and J ends lost 3 bases and 5 bases, in that order; junction bases with no gene match: 7. The CDR3 loop spans 16 amino acids. The CDR3 region is CASSQLAGGGNNEQFF. The CDR3 bases are TGCGCCAGCAGCCAGTTAGCGGGGGGTGGAAACAATGAGCAGTTCTTC.